This T cell receptor beta chain was profiled in a study of blood T cell repertoires in COVID-19. About the study: Samples representing acute and convalescent COVID-19 were sourced from the United States, Italy and Spain. T cells, B-cell-depleted T cells, or PBMCs supplied cDNA or gDNA.

Per the authors' pipeline: Reference gene primers were amplified, and this amplification served to estimate nucleated cell counts. The assay was immunoSEQ multiplex PCR, and TCRdb's table has in-frame clones only and misses some. That table gives V, J and clone size, and the DNA gave D and trimming. The data contain 30,000 to 50,000 clones, approximately 89% of them singletons. Germline V lookup: CDR1 LGHNA, CDR2 YSLEER. Deletions cut 1 base from V and 12 bases from J, with 19 bases between. The CDR3 loop spans 14 amino acids. The material sequenced was peripheral blood. The gene calls are TRBV4-3 and TRBJ2-7; possibly TRBD1 for D (6 bases). The receptor was derived from a man aged 55 to 69 with acute or convalescent COVID-19. Here the CDR3 reads CASSQASLGHHRYF. The CDR3, as DNA: TGCGCCAGCAGCCAAGCATCATTGGGACATCATCGGTACTTC.